Below, one TCR beta chain is given with its context. Its antigen is as yet unknown. This sample was taken from a study of T cells expressing NK-cell markers. Study-level background: HCMV seropositivity characterized seven of the eight sequenced donors, and seronegativity one. Study observations and caveats: Several donors had dominant NKG2C+ clonotypes that comprised roughly 1.0-7.0% of their CD8+ T cells. The same clonotypes also predominated in the CD3+CD56-NKG2C+ fraction of a handful of donors.

Germline lookup yields CDR1 MNHEY and CDR2 SVGAGI. The CDR3 spans 16 residues. UMI-tagged 5'RACE template switching yielded the TCR beta cDNA. Each CDR3 protein gets one entry in TCRdb, which reprocessed the 5' RACE reads and gives no DNA. The table lists approximately 110,000 distinct CDR3 sequences. The gene calls are TRBV6-5 and TRBJ1-2. The sequence was obtained from a woman aged 18 to 75 in good health. Sequenced input: blood T cells: a sorted CD56 or NKG2C T cell subset, CD4+ or CD8+ T cells, or bulk PBMC T cells (not recorded which). The CDR3 loop reads CASSYSLGPANYGYTF.